These 27 T cell receptor beta chains share one sample of origin, sequenced in a study of T cells in Graves' hyperthyroidism and ophthalmopathy. RNA transcripts yielded amplified TCR beta CDR3 regions. RT-PCR in the first round (using the HTBI primer set) targeted the TCR CDR3. Using its own MiXCR run on the multiplex PCR reads, TCRdb lists one record per CDR3 protein. The table includes 490,000 or so distinct CDR3 sequences, about 20% detected once. Sequencing was carried out using blood. The source is a woman in her seventies with Graves' ophthalmopathy.

This clonotype showed up just a few times. This chain joins TRBV5-6 and TRBJ2-7; D is unresolved. The CDR3 covers 12 residues. Germline CDR1 is SGHDT and CDR2 is YYEEEE. Trimming stripped 0 bases from V and 6 bases from J, with 7 bases between. The chain's CDR3 is CASSLGVLEQYF. CDR3 nucleotide sequence: TGTGCCAGCAGCTTGGGTGTTCTCGAGCAGTACTTC.

The chain combines TRBV7-2 with TRBJ1-1; D gene ambiguous. CDR1 is SGHTA and CDR2 is FQGNSA in the germline V gene. The CDR3 is 11 residues long. V lost 5 bases to trimming and J lost 7 bases, with 8 bases between them. The CDR3 DNA sequence: TGTGCCAGCAGCCAGACATTTGAAGCTTTCTTT. Translating gives CASSQTFEAFF.

This chain connects TRBV27 to TRBJ2-3, with a possible D match to TRBD2 (6 bases). V shed 2 bases and J shed 3 bases, with 12 bases lying between them. The CDR3 is made up of 15 amino acids. Per germline, CDR1 MNHEY and CDR2 SMNVEV (reference sequence). The CDR3 sequence: CASSLKRVATDTQYF. CDR3 nucleotide sequence: TGTGCCAGCAGTTTAAAGCGGGTAGCTACAGATACGCAGTATTTT.

This clonotype was seen a few times. J is TRBJ2-7 and V is TRBV30, with 11 nucleotides matching TRBD2. V lost 7 bases, J lost 3 bases, and 5 bases stayed unmatched. CDR3 length: 13 residues. Germline CDR1 reads GTSNPN; CDR2 reads SVGIG (reference sequence). Written as DNA, the CDR3 is TGTGCCTCTGTCCTAGCGGGAGGCTACGAGCAGTACTTC. Its protein product is CASVLAGGYEQYF.

This clonotype has more than one count but fewer than ten. The chain uses TRBV5-1 and TRBJ2-1; 8 nucleotides line up with TRBD2. Germline assignment: CDR1 SGHRS and CDR2 YFSETQ. The CDR3 is 15 amino acids. The V segment lost 2 bases and the J segment 4 bases; nucleotides outside the gene matches: 5. DNA of the CDR3: TGCGCCAGCAGCTTTGGCGGGAGGTTATACAATGAGCAGTTCTTC. Its translation: CASSFGGRLYNEQFF.

This clonotype was observed at least ten times. The chain employs TRBV28 and TRBJ2-5, with D possibly called TRBD1 or TRBD2 (5 bases each). Germline values: CDR1 MDHEN, CDR2 SYDVKM. The ends were cut back, 2 bases at V and 5 bases at J, with 18 bases in the middle. This CDR3 contains 16 residues. CDR3 coding DNA: TGTGCCAGCAGTTTACGGGACGTGAAGGGGTGGGAGACCCAGTACTTC. This codes for CASSLRDVKGWETQYF.

This clonotype showed up just a few times. The rearrangement links TRBV3-1 to TRBJ2-1; 7 positions agree with TRBD2. Germline V gene data show CDR1 as LGHDT and CDR2 as YNNKEL (reference sequence). The CDR3 runs to 14 residues. V lost 4 bases and J lost 4; bases outside the gene matches: 4. DNA of the CDR3: TGTGCCAGCAGCCCAGCGGGGAAGTACAATGAGCAGTTCTTC. It encodes CASSPAGKYNEQFF.

In this sample, this clonotype turned up a few times. The chain carries TRBV27 and TRBJ2-3, with 7 bases identical to TRBD2. Germline assignment: CDR1 MNHEY and CDR2 SMNVEV (reference sequence). This CDR3 contains 16 residues. V lost 7 bases, J lost 3 bases, and 13 bases stayed unmatched. The CDR3 sequence: CASTRTAGAGTDTQYF. In nucleotides, the CDR3 is TGTGCCAGCACTCGCACGGCGGGAGCGGGGACAGATACGCAGTATTTT.

The rearrangement links TRBV6-1 to TRBJ2-1, with 9 bases aligning to TRBD2. The CDR3 has 17 residues. Germline V gene sequence: CDR1 MNHNS, CDR2 SASEGT. V was clipped by 3 bases and J by 3 bases; unmatched bases: 9. In nucleotides, the CDR3 is TGTGCCAGCAGTGACCGAAGCGGGAGGCCCTTCTACAATGAGCAGTTCTTC. This gives the protein CASSDRSGRPFYNEQFF.

This clonotype has just a few counts. V and J are TRBV20-1 and TRBJ2-5; 7 nucleotides match TRBD1. Germline trimming cut 3 bases from V and 5 bases from J; bases unmatched to any gene: 6. The CDR3 is made up of 13 amino acids. Germline V gives CDR1 DFQATT, CDR2 SNEGSKA (reference sequence). The CDR3 nucleotides are TGCAGTGCTAGGCAGACAGGGCGGGAGACCCAGTACTTC. Its translation: CSARQTGRETQYF.

This clonotype was seen ten or more times. The J gene is TRBJ2-7, the V gene TRBV10-1; tentative D call: TRBD1 (6 bases). The CDR3 totals 14 residues. Trimming shortened V by 8 bases and J by 1 base, and 15 bases separated the two germline ends. Germline V gene data show CDR1 as WNHNN and CDR2 as SYGVQD (reference sequence). DNA for the CDR3: TGCGCCAGCCTCGGACAGATGGTATCCTACGAGCAGTACTTC. The encoded protein is CASLGQMVSYEQYF.

About this clonotype: A much more abundant neighbour one base away suggests this may be a read error. V usage is TRBV11-2 and J usage is TRBJ2-3, with unresolved D. This CDR3 contains 12 residues. Germline assignment: CDR1 SGHAT and CDR2 FQNNGV. The CDR3 DNA reads TGTGCCGGCAGCTCCGACACAGATACGCAGTATTTT. Translation gives CAGSSDTDTQYF. The variable domain in full, completed from reference TRBV11-2 and TRBJ2-3, reads EAGVAQSPRYKIIEKRQSVAFWCNPISGHATLYWYQQILGQGPKLLIQFQNNGVVDDSQLPKDRFSAERLKGVDSTLKIQPAKLEDSAVYLCAGSSDTDTQYFGPGTRLTVL.

The chain uses TRBV20-1 and TRBJ2-3; tentative D call: TRBD2 (5 bases). Germline CDR1 reads DFQATT; CDR2 reads SNEGSKA (reference sequence). The CDR3 sequence is 13 residues long. V was trimmed by 3 bases and J by 6 bases, leaving 13 bases between them. The CDR3 DNA reads TGCAGTGCTAGTTGGCTAGCATATGATACGCAGTATTTT. This sequence encodes CSASWLAYDTQYF.

This clonotype was detected ten times or more. The chain combines TRBV5-1 with TRBJ2-7; maybe TRBD1 (6 bases). CDR3 size: 15 residues. Germline-derived CDR1 and CDR2 are SGHRS and YFSETQ. Trimming shortened V by 0 bases and J by 2 bases, and 12 bases separated the two germline ends. CDR3 DNA: TGCGCCAGCAGCTTGGCCGGGACAAACGCCTACGAGCAGTACTTC. Residues: CASSLAGTNAYEQYF.

The sample holds many counts of this clonotype. This rearrangement joins TRBV7-2 to TRBJ1-5; D gene unclear. Per germline, CDR1 SGHTA and CDR2 FQGNSA. The CDR3 is 13 amino acids. V dropped 0 bases and J dropped 9 bases, with 9 bases sitting between them. As DNA, the CDR3 is TGTGCCAGCAGCTTAGCGAGCGACGGGCCCCAGCATTTT. It yields the protein CASSLASDGPQHF.

The chain employs TRBV5-1 and TRBJ1-1; a possible D gene is TRBD1 (6 bases). V lost 1 base and J lost 0, with 16 bases in between. CDR3 length: 17 amino acids. The germline V gene encodes CDR1 SGHRS and CDR2 YFSETQ. This CDR3 reads CASSLTGLGGVNTEAFF. CDR3 bases: TGCGCCAGCAGCTTGACAGGGTTGGGCGGGGTGAACACTGAAGCTTTCTTT.

In DNA form, the CDR3 reads TGCAGCGTCGGACAGGGGGCTCAAGAGACCCAGTACTTC. It specifies CSVGQGAQETQYF. This chain joins TRBV29-1 and TRBJ2-5; TRBD1 agrees at 11 bases. Per the germline V gene, CDR1 is SQVTM and CDR2 is ANQGSEA. This CDR3 region has 13 residues. The J segment lost 2 bases and the V segment lost 6 bases, leaving 2 bases of the junction unmatched.

This clonotype was seen at least ten times. The chain is built from TRBV28 and TRBJ2-7; TRBD1 matches 10 bases. The junction had 9 bases not matched to a gene; V was cut back by 6 bases and J by 7 bases. Germline lookup yields CDR1 MDHEN and CDR2 SYDVKM. The CDR3 totals 14 residues. The CDR3 nucleotides are TGTGCCAGCAGAATGACAGGGGGCACGGAGGAGCAGTACTTC. This codes for CASRMTGGTEEQYF.

This clonotype was observed many times. The J gene is TRBJ1-1, the V gene TRBV12-3 or TRBV12-4, with D maybe TRBD1 (6 bases). The CDR3 sequence is 13 residues long. V was shortened by 1 base and J by 4 bases, with 7 bases between the two germline ends. The CDR3 DNA is TGTGCCAGCAGTTTAGGGGGGGCCACTGAAGCTTTCTTT. Its translation is CASSLGGATEAFF.

The chain links TRBV9 to TRBJ2-7; D may correspond to TRBD1 or TRBD2 (6 bases each). The CDR3 covers 15 residues. V lost 0 bases and J 2 bases, leaving 12 bases between the germline ends. CDR1 and CDR2 from the germline V gene are SGDLS and YYNGEE. Here the CDR3 reads CASSVAGGPTYEQYF. The CDR3 region has the DNA TGTGCCAGCAGCGTAGCTGGGGGGCCAACCTACGAGCAGTACTTC.

The V gene is TRBV5-1, the J gene TRBJ2-3; 9 bases agree with TRBD1. Germline V gene data show CDR1 as SGHRS and CDR2 as YFSETQ. J was trimmed by 1 base and V by 6 bases; bases with no gene match: 3. The CDR3 has 14 amino acids. CDR3 bases: TGCGCCAGCACCCGGACAGGGGGCACAGATACGCAGTATTTT. Amino acid sequence: CASTRTGGTDTQYF.

This clonotype was counted many times. The DNA for the CDR3 is TGTGCCAGCAGCTTAGGTACAACGACTAATGAAAAACTGTTTTTT. Translated: CASSLGTTTNEKLFF. The chain joins TRBV11-2 to TRBJ1-4; D uncertain. Per germline, CDR1 SGHAT and CDR2 FQNNGV. There are 15 residues in the CDR3. The V and J ends lost 1 base and 2 bases respectively, with 8 bases between them. The entire variable domain, with the rest obtained from reference TRBV11-2 and TRBJ1-4, is as follows: EAGVAQSPRYKIIEKRQSVAFWCNPISGHATLYWYQQILGQGPKLLIQFQNNGVVDDSQLPKDRFSAERLKGVDSTLKIQPAKLEDSAVYLCASSLGTTTNEKLFFGSGTQLSVL.

This clonotype has only a few counts. The chain links TRBV20-1 to TRBJ2-7, with D uncertain. The CDR3 spans 13 residues. Trimming stripped 6 bases from V and 0 bases from J, with 12 bases between. Germline V CDR1 and CDR2: DFQATT, SNEGSKA (reference sequence). The CDR3 region has the DNA TGCAGTGCCGACGACTTGGACTCCTACGAGCAGTACTTC. This encodes CSADDLDSYEQYF.

The V call is TRBV15, the J call TRBJ2-7; 8 nucleotides align to TRBD2. Losses at the gene ends were 0 bases for V and 0 bases for J; bases not matched to a gene: 7. Germline assignment: CDR1 LNHNV and CDR2 YYDKDF (reference sequence). This CDR3 contains 17 residues. The CDR3 bases are TGTGCCACCAGCAGAGACGTCACTAGCGGATACTCCTACGAGCAGTACTTC. It specifies CATSRDVTSGYSYEQYF.

This clonotype was observed a handful of times. V usage is TRBV3-1 and J usage is TRBJ2-5; TRBD2 aligns across 7 bases. Trimming took 8 bases from V and 4 from J; bases not matched to a gene: 7. The CDR3 contains 13 residues. Germline CDR1 is LGHDT and CDR2 is YNNKEL (reference sequence). CDR3 sequence reads: CASGLVSIETQYF. As DNA, the CDR3 is TGTGCCAGCGGACTAGTGAGCATAGAGACCCAGTACTTC.

A few counts support this clonotype. V and J are TRBV7-2 and TRBJ2-7, with a weak D call TRBD2 (6 bases). V was pared by 5 bases and J by 3 bases, with 14 bases between. Germline V gene data show CDR1 as SGHTA and CDR2 as FQGNSA. The CDR3 spans 14 residues. The DNA of the CDR3 is TGTGCCAGCAGCCCGCCGACTAGTAACTACGAGCAGTACTTC. Translated: CASSPPTSNYEQYF.

This chain connects TRBV7-2 to TRBJ2-1, with D perhaps matching TRBD2 (6 bases). V was shortened by 5 bases and J by 0 bases, with 17 bases between the two germline ends. Germline lookup yields CDR1 SGHTA and CDR2 FQGNSA. The CDR3 runs 17 residues. The CDR3 DNA reads TGTGCCAGCAGCCTGTGGGGCACCGGGAGCTCCTACAATGAGCAGTTCTTC. Protein product: CASSLWGTGSSYNEQFF.